A selection of T cell receptor beta chains follows, all from one sample in a study of T cells in Graves' hyperthyroidism and ophthalmopathy. In TCRdb, the multiplex PCR reads were re-called with MiXCR into one record per CDR3 protein. The data hold roughly 280,000 distinct CDR3 sequences, with 17% observed a single time. Source material: blood. These TCRs come from an older woman with Graves' ophthalmopathy. The CDR3 runs from the conserved cysteine through the conserved F or W. D genes are given only for firm matches. Clone size is stated in some rows and not others, as once, few, many or a class when expanded.

>TRBV5-4|TRBJ1-1|-|-
TGTGCCAGCAGCTTAACAGGGAAAGCTGAAGCTTTCTTT
CASSLTGKAEAFF
>TRBV3-1|TRBJ1-6|TRBD1|many
TGTGCCAGCAGCCAGGCACCGGGACAGGGATATAATTCACCCCTCCACTTT
CASSQAPGQGYNSPLHF
>TRBV7-2|TRBJ1-4|-|many
TGTGCCAGCAGCCCCGTGGTGGACAGTCGGAATGAAAAACTGTTTTTT
CASSPVVDSRNEKLFF
>TRBV12-3/TRBV12-4|TRBJ2-7|-|-
TGTGCCAGCAGTTTAAGGGAGACAGCCCCCTACGAGCAGTACTTC
CASSLRETAPYEQYF
>TRBV6-6|TRBJ2-4|-|-
TGTGCCAGCAGTTACGACAGTCAAAACATTCAGTACTTC
CASSYDSQNIQYF
>TRBV24-1|TRBJ2-5|TRBD1|many
TGTGCCACCAGTGATGTCGGGACAGGGGACGAGACCCAGTACTTC
CATSDVGTGDETQYF
>TRBV9|TRBJ2-3|TRBD2|-
TGTGCCAGCAGCGTCGAGCAAGGGGCTAGCGGGTACACAGATACGCAGTATTTT
CASSVEQGASGYTDTQYF
>TRBV29-1|TRBJ1-4|TRBD1|-
TGCAGCGTTATGACAGGGGGGAATGAAAAACTGTTTTTT
CSVMTGGNEKLFF
>TRBV28|TRBJ2-7|TRBD1|many
TGTGCCAGCAGGGGGGGACAGGTTCCCTACGAGCAGTACTTC
CASRGGQVPYEQYF
>TRBV2|TRBJ2-3|-|many
TGTGCCAGCAGTGGCAGGGCAGGGGGCACAGATACGCAGTATTTT
CASSGRAGGTDTQYF
>TRBV12-3/TRBV12-4|TRBJ1-6|-|-
TGTGCCAGTACACCCCAGGGTTCCTATAATTCACCCCTCCACTTT
CASTPQGSYNSPLHF
>TRBV20-1|TRBJ2-5|-|many
TGCAGTGCGCCCTACCGGGGAGAGACCCAGTACTTC
CSAPYRGETQYF
>TRBV6-1|TRBJ2-1|TRBD1|few
TGTGCCAGCAGTAGAGGGAGACAGGGTCGGAATGAGCAGTTCTTC
CASSRGRQGRNEQFF
>TRBV4-2|TRBJ1-6|TRBD1|few
TGTGCCAGCAGCCTCTCCTTCGGGACAGCCTATAATTCACCCCTCCACTTT
CASSLSFGTAYNSPLHF
>TRBV5-5|TRBJ2-1|-|few
TGTGCCAGCAGCTTGGTAGGGCGAGGTTTGGGCAATGAGCAGTTCTTC
CASSLVGRGLGNEQFF
>TRBV2|TRBJ1-1|TRBD1|few
TGTGCCAGCCTCCCACAGGGGGCGACTGAAGCTTTCTTT
CASLPQGATEAFF
>TRBV7-8|TRBJ2-7|TRBD1|many
TGTGCCAGCAGCTATGGGACAGGGGACTACGAGCAGTACTTC
CASSYGTGDYEQYF
>TRBV28|TRBJ1-1|-|many
TGTGCCTGCAAACCGACAGGATGGACTGAAGCTTTCTTT
CACKPTGWTEAFF
>TRBV28|TRBJ1-2|-|many
TGTGCCAGCAGGCGATGGGAGGGCTACACCTTC
CASRRWEGYTF
>TRBV5-6|TRBJ1-2|-|few
TGTGCCAGCAGCTTGGACAGATCGATGGAGGGCTACACCTTC
CASSLDRSMEGYTF
>TRBV9|TRBJ2-5|TRBD1|few
TGTGCCAGCAGCGCAGAGGGACAGCCGGAAGAGACCCAGTACTTC
CASSAEGQPEETQYF
>TRBV5-6|TRBJ2-1|TRBD2|few
TGTGCCAGCAGCATTGAGCTACTAGCGGGACACTCCTACAATGAGCAGCTCTTC
CASSIELLAGHSYNEQLF
>TRBV12-3/TRBV12-4|TRBJ2-1|TRBD2|-
TGTGCCAGCAGTGCGGGAGCGGTTGAGCAGTTCTTC
CASSAGAVEQFF
>TRBV7-9|TRBJ2-7|-|many
TGTGCCACCGGCGACGGGGCTCGCGAGCAGTACTTC
CATGDGAREQYF
>TRBV2|TRBJ2-7|-|few
TGTGCCAGCAGTAATTTACAGGGTAACGACGAGCAGTACTTC
CASSNLQGNDEQYF
>TRBV20-1|TRBJ2-1|TRBD2|many
TGCAGTGCTAGAGGATATCTAGCGGGGGATTACAATGAGCAGTTCTTC
CSARGYLAGDYNEQFF
>TRBV27|TRBJ2-1|TRBD2|-
TGTGCCAGCAGTCCCCGGACTAGCGGGAGGTTGTCCAATGAGCAGTTCTTC
CASSPRTSGRLSNEQFF
>TRBV3-1|TRBJ2-5|TRBD2|many
TGTGCCAGCAGATCTAGCGGCCTGTACCAAGAGACCCAGTACTTC
CASRSSGLYQETQYF
>TRBV6-1|TRBJ2-1|-|-
TGTGCCAGCAGTGAGGGTGGGTTTGAGCAGTTCTTC
CASSEGGFEQFF
>TRBV5-1|TRBJ1-1|TRBD1|many
TGCGCCAGCAGCTTCCACAGGGGTGACACTGAAGCTTTCTTT
CASSFHRGDTEAFF
>TRBV9|TRBJ2-2|-|-
TGTGCCAGCAGCGTCTACAGGGCGAACACCGGGGAGCTGTTTTTT
CASSVYRANTGELFF
>TRBV6-2/TRBV6-3|TRBJ2-2|TRBD1|once
TGTGCCAGCAGTCCACAGGGGCGCTGGCTGTTTTTT
CASSPQGRWLFF
>TRBV7-9|TRBJ2-1|TRBD1|few
TGTGCCAGGGGGACAGGGAGGAGTAATGAGCAGTTCTTC
CARGTGRSNEQFF
>TRBV7-9|TRBJ2-3|-|many
TGTGCCAGCAGCGGGGTTCCCGGCCGACCAAGCACAGCAGATACGCAGTATTTT
CASSGVPGRPSTADTQYF
>TRBV20-1|TRBJ2-1|-|many
TGCAGTGCTAGAGGTCTTCGGTCGGCAGGGTACGTAAATGAGCAGTTCTTC
CSARGLRSAGYVNEQFF
>TRBV10-3|TRBJ1-5|-|few
TGTGCCATCAGATTCGCAGACAATCAGCCCCAGCATTTT
CAIRFADNQPQHF
>TRBV7-2|TRBJ2-3|-|many
TGTGCCAGTCCGCGGGGGCGCGTCCTAAGCACAGATACGCAGTATTTT
CASPRGRVLSTDTQYF
>TRBV3-1|TRBJ2-7|TRBD1|-
TGTGCCAGCAGCCATCGGCCGGGACAGGGGGCAAGGGGCTCCTACGAGCAGTACTTC
CASSHRPGQGARGSYEQYF
>TRBV6-1|TRBJ2-3|-|-
TGTGCCAGCAGGACCGGCACAGATACGCAGTATTTT
CASRTGTDTQYF
>TRBV6-2/TRBV6-3|TRBJ2-5|-|-
TGTGCCAGCAGTTATTGGCAAGAGACCCAGTACTTC
CASSYWQETQYF
>TRBV7-9|TRBJ2-6|-|many
TGTGCCAGCAGCACCCGACAGAGCTCTGGGGCCAACGTCCTGACTTTC
CASSTRQSSGANVLTF
>TRBV7-2|TRBJ2-5|-|-
TGTGCCAGCAGCCCCTCGAATCAAGAGACCCAGTACTTC
CASSPSNQETQYF
>TRBV7-9|TRBJ2-7|-|many
TGTGCCAGCAGCTTAGGAGGGATCTACGAGCAGTACTTC
CASSLGGIYEQYF
>TRBV7-9|TRBJ2-7|TRBD2|many
TGTGCCAGCAGCTTAGTTTCGGGACTAGCGGGAGAGTTCCACGAGCAGTACTTC
CASSLVSGLAGEFHEQYF
>TRBV27|TRBJ2-1|TRBD1|many
TGTGCCAGCATGACAGGGTACTACAATGAGCAGTTCTTC
CASMTGYYNEQFF
>TRBV4-3|TRBJ2-2|-|few
TGCGCCAGCAGCCCACAGACAGGGCGGGATACCGGGGAGCTGTTTTTT
CASSPQTGRDTGELFF
>TRBV6-2/TRBV6-3|TRBJ2-3|TRBD2|few
TGTGCCAGCAGCCGAAGTATGTTTAGCGGGGGCGGAGATACGCAGTATTTT
CASSRSMFSGGGDTQYF
>TRBV6-1|TRBJ2-7|-|few
TGTGCCAGCAAGGAAAAGATGACAGTAACCTCCTACGAGCAGTACTTC
CASKEKMTVTSYEQYF
>TRBV7-9|TRBJ1-1|-|-
TGTGCCAGCAGCTTGCACTTCATGAACACTGAAGCTTTCTTT
CASSLHFMNTEAFF
>TRBV20-1|TRBJ2-1|-|few
TGCAGTGCTAGCCGGGACTCCCGCCACAATGAGCAGTTCTTC
CSASRDSRHNEQFF
>TRBV12-3/TRBV12-4|TRBJ1-2|-|many
TGTGCCAGCAGTTATCGGGGCTATGGCTACACCTTC
CASSYRGYGYTF
>TRBV6-6|TRBJ1-2|-|-
TGTGCCAGCAGTTACGTGGGGGAAAACTATGGCTACACCTTC
CASSYVGENYGYTF
>TRBV10-3|TRBJ2-7|TRBD2|many
TGTGCCAGCAGCACCCAGACTAGCGGGAGTAGGTACGAGCAGTACTTC
CASSTQTSGSRYEQYF
>TRBV9|TRBJ2-3|TRBD1|many
TGTGCCAGCAGCAACGACAGGGTGGGCGATACGCAGTATTTT
CASSNDRVGDTQYF